Listed below are T cell receptor beta chains from one sample, sequenced in a study of T cell responses to AZD1222 COVID-19 vaccine. TCRdb keeps only in-frame clones here, not all; method: immunoSEQ multiplex PCR. Here the sample spans about 150,000 clones, roughly 89% being singletons. Sequenced here: peripheral blood, sampled on day 0 of AZD1222 vaccination. The receptor set was obtained from an adult in good health. Each CDR3 is given with its conserved first and last residue. The D gene is left open where the match is weak. The listing skips clone size in some rows; elsewhere it reads once, few, many or a size class.

v_gene: TRBV28
d_gene: NA
abundance: few
j_gene: TRBJ1-5
CDR3nt: TGTGCCAGCAGTTTTCAATGGGGGGCCGAGCAGCCCCAGCATTTT
CDR3aa: CASSFQWGAEQPQHF

v_gene: TRBV12-3/TRBV12-4
d_gene: NA
abundance: NA
j_gene: TRBJ2-7
CDR3nt: TGTGCCAGCAGTTCGGTACAGGTAGGCGAGCAGTACTTC
CDR3aa: CASSSVQVGEQYF

v_gene: TRBV3-1/TRBV3-2
d_gene: TRBD2
abundance: NA
j_gene: TRBJ2-1
CDR3nt: TGTGCCAGCAGCCAAGCCCTAGCGGGAGCCCCCCCCAATGAGCAGTTCTTC
CDR3aa: CASSQALAGAPPNEQFF

v_gene: TRBV3-1/TRBV3-2
d_gene: TRBD2
abundance: NA
j_gene: TRBJ2-1
CDR3nt: TGTGCCAGCAGCCCCGGACTAGCGAACTACAATGAGCAGTTCTTC
CDR3aa: CASSPGLANYNEQFF

v_gene: TRBV19
d_gene: NA
abundance: NA
j_gene: TRBJ2-5
CDR3nt: TGTGCCAGTAGTGGAGAGAGTAAGAGAGAGACCCAGTACTTC
CDR3aa: CASSGESKRETQYF

v_gene: TRBV21-1
d_gene: NA
abundance: once
j_gene: TRBJ2-1
CDR3nt: TGTGCCAGCAGCTCCCGAGTTCTCAATGAGCAGTTCTTC
CDR3aa: CASSSRVLNEQFF

v_gene: TRBV12-3/TRBV12-4
d_gene: NA
abundance: NA
j_gene: TRBJ1-2
CDR3nt: TGTGCCAGCAGTTCCTCGAGAGCTGGCTACACCTTC
CDR3aa: CASSSSRAGYTF

v_gene: TRBV19
d_gene: TRBD1
abundance: NA
j_gene: TRBJ2-5
CDR3nt: TGTGCCAGCCGGAAGACAGGGTTAGAGACCCAGTACTTC
CDR3aa: CASRKTGLETQYF

v_gene: TRBV19
d_gene: NA
abundance: NA
j_gene: TRBJ2-7
CDR3nt: TGTGCCAGTAGTGCCCGGGGGAGCCCAACCCTTCGCAGCGAGCAGTACTTC
CDR3aa: CASSARGSPTLRSEQYF

v_gene: TRBV6-6
d_gene: NA
abundance: once
j_gene: TRBJ1-5
CDR3nt: TGTGCCAGCACCCAACCCGGGGGCAATCAGCCCCAGCATTTT
CDR3aa: CASTQPGGNQPQHF

v_gene: TRBV4-3
d_gene: TRBD1
abundance: NA
j_gene: TRBJ1-1
CDR3nt: TGCGCCAGCAGCCAGACAGGGGGCGCGAACACTGAAGCTTTCTTT
CDR3aa: CASSQTGGANTEAFF

v_gene: TRBV9
d_gene: NA
abundance: NA
j_gene: TRBJ2-7
CDR3nt: TGTGCCAGCAGCGTATCGCCCCAGCAGCAGCAGTACTTC
CDR3aa: CASSVSPQQQQYF

v_gene: TRBV19
d_gene: NA
abundance: NA
j_gene: TRBJ2-4
CDR3nt: TGTGCCAGTAGTATAGGAGCGGGAGCCAAAAACATTCAGTACTTC
CDR3aa: CASSIGAGAKNIQYF

v_gene: TRBV7-9
d_gene: NA
abundance: once
j_gene: TRBJ1-1
CDR3nt: TGTGCCAGCAGCTTTTCGACAGCAGGTGAAGCTTTCTTT
CDR3aa: CASSFSTAGEAFF

v_gene: TRBV18
d_gene: TRBD2
abundance: NA
j_gene: TRBJ2-2
CDR3nt: TGTGCCAGCTCACCCGGACTAGCGGGAGAGGTCGGGGAGCTGTTTTTT
CDR3aa: CASSPGLAGEVGELFF